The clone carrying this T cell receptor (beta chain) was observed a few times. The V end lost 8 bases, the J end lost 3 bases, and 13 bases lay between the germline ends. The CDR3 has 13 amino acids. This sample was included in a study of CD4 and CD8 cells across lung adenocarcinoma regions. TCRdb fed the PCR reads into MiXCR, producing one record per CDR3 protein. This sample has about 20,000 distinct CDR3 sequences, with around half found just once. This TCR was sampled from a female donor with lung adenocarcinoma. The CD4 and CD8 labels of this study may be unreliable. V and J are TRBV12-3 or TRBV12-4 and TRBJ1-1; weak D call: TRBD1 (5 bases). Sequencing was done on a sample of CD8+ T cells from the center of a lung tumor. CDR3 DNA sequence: TGTGCCAGCCGTATCGGGGGTCACACTGAAGCTTTCTTT. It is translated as CASRIGGHTEAFF.